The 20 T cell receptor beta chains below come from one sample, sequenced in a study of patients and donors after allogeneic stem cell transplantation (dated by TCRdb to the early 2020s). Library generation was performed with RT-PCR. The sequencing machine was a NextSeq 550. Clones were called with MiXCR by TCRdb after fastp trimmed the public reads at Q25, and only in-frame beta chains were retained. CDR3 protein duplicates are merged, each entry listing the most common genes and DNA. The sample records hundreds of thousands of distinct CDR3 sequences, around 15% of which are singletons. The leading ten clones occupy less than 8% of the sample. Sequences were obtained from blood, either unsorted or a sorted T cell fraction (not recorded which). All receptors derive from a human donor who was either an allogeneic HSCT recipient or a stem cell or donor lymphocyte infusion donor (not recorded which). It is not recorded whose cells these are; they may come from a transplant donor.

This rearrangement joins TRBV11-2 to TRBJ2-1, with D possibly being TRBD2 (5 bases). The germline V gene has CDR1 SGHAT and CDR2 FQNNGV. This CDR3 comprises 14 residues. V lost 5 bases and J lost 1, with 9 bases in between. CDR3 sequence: CASSGSRSYNEQFF. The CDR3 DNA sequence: TGTGCCAGCAGCGGGAGTAGGTCCTACAATGAGCAGTTCTTC. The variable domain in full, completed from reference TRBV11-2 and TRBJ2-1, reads EAGVAQSPRYKIIEKRQSVAFWCNPISGHATLYWYQQILGQGPKLLIQFQNNGVVDDSQLPKDRFSAERLKGVDSTLKIQPAKLEDSAVYLCASSGSRSYNEQFFGPGTRLTVL.

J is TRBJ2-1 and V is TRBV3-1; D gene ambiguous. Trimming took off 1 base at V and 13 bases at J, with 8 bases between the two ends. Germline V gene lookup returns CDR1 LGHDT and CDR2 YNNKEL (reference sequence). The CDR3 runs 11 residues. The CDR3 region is CASSQVGTQFF. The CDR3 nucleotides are TGTGCCAGCAGCCAAGTCGGAACACAGTTCTTC.

In DNA, the CDR3 is TGCGCCAGCAGCTCGGGCCAGGGACGGAACACTGAAGCTTTCTTT. This sequence encodes CASSSGQGRNTEAFF. The chain recombines TRBV5-1 with TRBJ1-1, with a weak D call TRBD1 (5 bases). CDR3 length equals 15 residues. Germline V gene sequence: CDR1 SGHRS, CDR2 YFSETQ. V lost 3 bases, J lost 1 base, and 13 bases lay in between.

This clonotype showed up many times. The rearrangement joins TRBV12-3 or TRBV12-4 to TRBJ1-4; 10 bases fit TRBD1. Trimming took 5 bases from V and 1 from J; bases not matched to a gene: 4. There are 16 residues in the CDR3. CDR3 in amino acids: CASSGDRGRTNEKLFF. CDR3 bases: TGTGCCAGCAGTGGAGACAGGGGGCGAACTAATGAAAAACTGTTTTTT.

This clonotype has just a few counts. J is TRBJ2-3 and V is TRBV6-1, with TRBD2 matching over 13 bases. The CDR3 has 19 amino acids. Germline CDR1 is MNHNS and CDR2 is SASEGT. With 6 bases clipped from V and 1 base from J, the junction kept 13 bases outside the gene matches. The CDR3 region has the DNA TGTGCCAGCAGGGGGGGTAAACGGACTAGCGGGAGAGGCACAGATACGCAGTATTTT. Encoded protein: CASRGGKRTSGRGTDTQYF.

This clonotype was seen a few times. The CDR3 region is CASRGQLANEKLFF. The CDR3 DNA sequence: TGTGCCAGCAGGGGACAGCTAGCTAATGAAAAACTGTTTTTT. The genes are TRBV6-1 and TRBJ1-4; 7 bases map to TRBD1. V lost 6 bases, J lost 3 bases, and 4 bases stayed unmatched. CDR3 size: 14 residues. Germline CDR1 reads MNHNS; CDR2 reads SASEGT.

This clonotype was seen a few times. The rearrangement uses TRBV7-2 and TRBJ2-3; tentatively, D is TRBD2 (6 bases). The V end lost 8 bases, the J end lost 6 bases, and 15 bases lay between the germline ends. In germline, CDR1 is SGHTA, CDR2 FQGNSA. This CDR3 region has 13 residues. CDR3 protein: CASGIHGTDTQYF. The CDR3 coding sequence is TGTGCCAGCGGCATACATGGGACTGATACGCAGTATTTT. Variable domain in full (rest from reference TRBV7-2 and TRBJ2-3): GAGVSQSPSNKVTEKGKDVELRCDPISGHTALYWYRQSLGQGLEFLIYFQGNSAPDKSGLPSDRFSAERTGGSVSTLTIQRTQQEDSAVYLCASGIHGTDTQYFGPGTRLTVL.

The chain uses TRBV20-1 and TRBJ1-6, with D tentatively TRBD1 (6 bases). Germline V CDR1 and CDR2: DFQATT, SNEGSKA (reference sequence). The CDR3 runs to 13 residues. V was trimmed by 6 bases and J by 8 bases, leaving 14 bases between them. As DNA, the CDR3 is TGCAGTGCAATGGACAGATGGGATTCACCCCTCCACTTT. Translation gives CSAMDRWDSPLHF.

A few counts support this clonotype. DNA of the CDR3: TGCAGTGCTAGAGATCGGGGGTCGACATGGAACACTGAAGCTTTCTTT. It codes for CSARDRGSTWNTEAFF. The rearrangement joins TRBV20-1 to TRBJ1-1; D possibly corresponds to TRBD1 (5 bases). The CDR3 spans 16 residues. CDR1 and CDR2 from the germline V gene are DFQATT and SNEGSKA (reference sequence). V lost 0 bases to trimming and J lost 1 base, with 15 bases between them.

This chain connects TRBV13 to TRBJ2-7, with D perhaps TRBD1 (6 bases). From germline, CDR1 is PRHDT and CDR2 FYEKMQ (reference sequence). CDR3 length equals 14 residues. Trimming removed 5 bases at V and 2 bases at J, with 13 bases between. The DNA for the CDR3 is TGTGCCAGCAGCACTGACAGGCAACCCTACGAGCAGTACTTC. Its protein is CASSTDRQPYEQYF.

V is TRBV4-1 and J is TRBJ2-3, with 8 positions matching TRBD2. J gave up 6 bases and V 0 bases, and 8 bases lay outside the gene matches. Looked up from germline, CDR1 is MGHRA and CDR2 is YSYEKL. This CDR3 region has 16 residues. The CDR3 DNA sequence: TGCGCCAGCAGCCAAGATTCCGGGAGGGCCGCGGATACGCAGTATTTT. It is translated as CASSQDSGRAADTQYF.

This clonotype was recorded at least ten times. The CDR3 sequence: CASSWALSFNEKGNTIYF. Here the CDR3 DNA reads TGTGCCAGCAGTTGGGCCCTATCATTTAATGAGAAAGGAAACACCATATATTTT. The chain carries TRBV6-5 and TRBJ1-3; D gene ambiguous. Germline CDR1 reads MNHEY; CDR2 reads SVGAGI. CDR3 length: 18 residues. Trimming pared 4 bases from V and 4 bases from J, leaving 23 bases between.

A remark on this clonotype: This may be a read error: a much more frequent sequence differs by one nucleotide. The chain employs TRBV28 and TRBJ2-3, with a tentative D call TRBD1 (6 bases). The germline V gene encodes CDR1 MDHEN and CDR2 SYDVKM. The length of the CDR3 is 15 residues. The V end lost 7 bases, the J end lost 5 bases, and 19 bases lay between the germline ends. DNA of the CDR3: TGTGCCAGCATTTCAGGGGCGTTAGGAAGAGATACGCAGTATTTT. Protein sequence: CASISGALGRDTQYF.

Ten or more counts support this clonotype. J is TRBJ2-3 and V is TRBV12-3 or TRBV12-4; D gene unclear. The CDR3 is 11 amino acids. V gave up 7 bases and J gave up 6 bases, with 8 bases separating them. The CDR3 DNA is TGTGCCAGCATGGGCAGGGATACGCAGTATTTT. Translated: CASMGRDTQYF.

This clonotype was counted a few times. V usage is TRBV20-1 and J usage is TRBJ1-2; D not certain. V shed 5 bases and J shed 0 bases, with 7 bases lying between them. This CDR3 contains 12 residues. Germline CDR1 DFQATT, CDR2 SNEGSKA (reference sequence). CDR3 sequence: CSAPDTNYGYTF. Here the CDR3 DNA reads TGCAGTGCTCCCGATACTAACTATGGCTACACCTTC.

CDR3: CAWSKQGSTGELFF. The CDR3 nucleotides are TGTGCCTGGAGTAAGCAGGGGAGCACCGGGGAGCTGTTTTTT. The chain employs TRBV30 and TRBJ2-2; maybe TRBD1 (6 bases). Germline CDR1 GTSNPN, CDR2 SVGIG (reference sequence). Trimming removed 2 bases from V and 4 bases from J, with 11 bases in between. The CDR3 sequence is 14 residues long.

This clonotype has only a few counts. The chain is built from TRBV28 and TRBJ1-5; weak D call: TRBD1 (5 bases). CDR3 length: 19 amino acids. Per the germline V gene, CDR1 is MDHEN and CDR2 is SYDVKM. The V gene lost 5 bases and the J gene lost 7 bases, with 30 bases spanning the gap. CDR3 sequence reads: CASSPPRVGVPGKGQPQHF. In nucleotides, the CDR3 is TGTGCCAGCAGTCCTCCCCGTGTTGGGGTACCAGGGAAGGGGCAGCCCCAGCATTTT.

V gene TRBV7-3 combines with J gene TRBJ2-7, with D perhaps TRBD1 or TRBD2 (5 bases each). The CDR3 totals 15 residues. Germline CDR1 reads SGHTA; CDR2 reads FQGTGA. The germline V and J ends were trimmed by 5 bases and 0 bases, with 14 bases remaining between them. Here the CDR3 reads CASSRQFGASYEQYF. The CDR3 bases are TGTGCCAGCAGCCGACAATTCGGGGCCTCCTACGAGCAGTACTTC. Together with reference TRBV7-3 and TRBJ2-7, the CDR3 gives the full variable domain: GAGVSQTPSNKVTEKGKYVELRCDPISGHTALYWYRQSLGQGPEFLIYFQGTGAADDSGLPNDRFFAVRPEGSVSTLKIQRTERGDSAVYLCASSRQFGASYEQYFGPGTRLTVT.

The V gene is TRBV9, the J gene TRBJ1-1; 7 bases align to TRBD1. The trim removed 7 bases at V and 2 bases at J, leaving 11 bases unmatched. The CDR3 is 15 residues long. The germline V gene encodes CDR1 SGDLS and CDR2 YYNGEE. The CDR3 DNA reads TGTGCCAGCGGGGCGTCGACAGGGATTAACACTGAAGCTTTCTTT. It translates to CASGASTGINTEAFF.

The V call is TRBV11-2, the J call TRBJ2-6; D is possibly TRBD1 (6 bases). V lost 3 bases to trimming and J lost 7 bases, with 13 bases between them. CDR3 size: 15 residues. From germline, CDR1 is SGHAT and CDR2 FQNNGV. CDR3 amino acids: CASSFNTGTANVLTF. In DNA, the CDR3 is TGTGCCAGCAGCTTTAATACCGGGACAGCCAACGTCCTGACTTTC. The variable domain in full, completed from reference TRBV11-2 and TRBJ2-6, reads EAGVAQSPRYKIIEKRQSVAFWCNPISGHATLYWYQQILGQGPKLLIQFQNNGVVDDSQLPKDRFSAERLKGVDSTLKIQPAKLEDSAVYLCASSFNTGTANVLTFGAGSRLTVL.